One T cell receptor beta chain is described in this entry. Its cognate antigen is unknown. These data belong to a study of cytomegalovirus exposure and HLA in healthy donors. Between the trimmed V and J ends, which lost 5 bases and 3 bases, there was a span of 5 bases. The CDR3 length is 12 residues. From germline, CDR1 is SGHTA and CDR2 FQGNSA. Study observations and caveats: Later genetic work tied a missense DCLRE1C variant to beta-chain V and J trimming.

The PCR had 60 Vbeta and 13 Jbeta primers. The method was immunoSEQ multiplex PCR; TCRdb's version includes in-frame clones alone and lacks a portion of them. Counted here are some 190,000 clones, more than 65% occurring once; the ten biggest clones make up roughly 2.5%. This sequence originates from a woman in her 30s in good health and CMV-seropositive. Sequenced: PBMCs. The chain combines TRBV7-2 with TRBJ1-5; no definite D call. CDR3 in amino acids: CASSVNNQPQHF. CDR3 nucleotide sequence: TGTGCCAGCAGCGTCAACAATCAGCCCCAGCATTTT.